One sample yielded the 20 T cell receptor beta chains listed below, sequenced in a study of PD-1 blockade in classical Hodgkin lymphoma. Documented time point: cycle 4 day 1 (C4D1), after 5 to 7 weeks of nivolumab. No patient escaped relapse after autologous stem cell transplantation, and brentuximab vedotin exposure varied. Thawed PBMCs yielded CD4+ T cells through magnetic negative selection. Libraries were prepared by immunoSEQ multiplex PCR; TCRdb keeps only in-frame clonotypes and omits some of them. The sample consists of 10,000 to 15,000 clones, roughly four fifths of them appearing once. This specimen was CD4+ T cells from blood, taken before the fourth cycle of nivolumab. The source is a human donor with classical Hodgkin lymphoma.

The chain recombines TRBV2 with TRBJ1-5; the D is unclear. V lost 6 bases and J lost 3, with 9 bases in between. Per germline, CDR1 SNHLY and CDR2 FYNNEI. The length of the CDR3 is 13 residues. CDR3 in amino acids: CASRVEANQPQHF. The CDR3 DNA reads TGTGCCAGCAGGGTAGAGGCCAATCAGCCCCAGCATTTT.

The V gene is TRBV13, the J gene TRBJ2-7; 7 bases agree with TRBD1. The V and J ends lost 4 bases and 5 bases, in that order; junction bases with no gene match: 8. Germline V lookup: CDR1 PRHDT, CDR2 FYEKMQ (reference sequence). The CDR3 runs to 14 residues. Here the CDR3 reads CASSSRTGKDEQYF. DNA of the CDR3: TGTGCCAGCAGCTCCCGGACAGGTAAAGACGAGCAGTACTTC.

The CDR3 protein is CASSLNQGPYGYTF. The CDR3 region has the DNA TGTGCCAGCAGCTTAAATCAAGGACCCTATGGCTACACCTTC. This chain joins TRBV7-9 and TRBJ1-2; D unresolved. The CDR3 has 14 amino acids. Germline V gene lookup returns CDR1 SEHNR and CDR2 FQNEAQ (reference sequence). V was trimmed by 2 bases and J by 4 bases, leaving 11 bases between them.

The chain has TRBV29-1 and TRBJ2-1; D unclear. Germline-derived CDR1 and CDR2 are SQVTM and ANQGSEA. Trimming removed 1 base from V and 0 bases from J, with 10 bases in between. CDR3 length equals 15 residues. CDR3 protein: CSVEGIALSYNEQFF. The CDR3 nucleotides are TGCAGCGTTGAAGGGATAGCCCTCTCCTACAATGAGCAGTTCTTC.

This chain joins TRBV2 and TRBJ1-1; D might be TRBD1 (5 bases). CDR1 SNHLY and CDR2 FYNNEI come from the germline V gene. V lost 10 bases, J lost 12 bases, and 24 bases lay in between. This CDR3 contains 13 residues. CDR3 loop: CAINNYTRGGSFF. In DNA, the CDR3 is TGTGCCATCAACAACTATACACGGGGGGGGTCTTTCTTT. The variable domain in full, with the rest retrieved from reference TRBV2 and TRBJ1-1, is EPEVTQTPSHQVTQMGQEVILRCVPISNHLYFYWYRQILGQKVEFLVSFYNNEISEKSEIFDDQFSVERPDGSNFTLKIRSTKLEDSAMYFCAINNYTRGGSFFGQGTRLTVV.

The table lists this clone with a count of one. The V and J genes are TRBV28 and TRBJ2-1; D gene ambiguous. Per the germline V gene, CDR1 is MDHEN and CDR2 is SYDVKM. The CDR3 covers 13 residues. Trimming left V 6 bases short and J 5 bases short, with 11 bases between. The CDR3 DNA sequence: TGTGCCAGCAGCCTGGCTCTTAACAATGAGCAGTTCTTC. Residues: CASSLALNNEQFF.

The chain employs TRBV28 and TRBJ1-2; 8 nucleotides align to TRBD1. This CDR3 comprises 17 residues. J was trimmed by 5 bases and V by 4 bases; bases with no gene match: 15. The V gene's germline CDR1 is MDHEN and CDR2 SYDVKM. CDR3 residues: CASSSSPGQGQSYGYTF. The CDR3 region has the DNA TGTGCCAGCAGTTCCTCGCCCGGACAGGGTCAGTCATATGGCTACACCTTC.

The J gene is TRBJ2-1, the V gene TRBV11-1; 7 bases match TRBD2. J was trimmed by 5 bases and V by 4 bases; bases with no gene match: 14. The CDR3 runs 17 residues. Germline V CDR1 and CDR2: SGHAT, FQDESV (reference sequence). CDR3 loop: CASSSPGGGRVNNEQFF. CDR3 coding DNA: TGTGCCAGCAGCTCGCCAGGCGGCGGGAGAGTAAACAATGAGCAGTTCTTC.

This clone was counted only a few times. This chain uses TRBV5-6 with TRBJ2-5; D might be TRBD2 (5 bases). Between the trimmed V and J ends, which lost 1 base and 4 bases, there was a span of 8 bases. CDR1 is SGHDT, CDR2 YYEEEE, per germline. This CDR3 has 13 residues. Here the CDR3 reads CASSLYRGETQYF. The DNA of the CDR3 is TGTGCCAGCAGCTTGTATCGGGGAGAGACCCAGTACTTC.

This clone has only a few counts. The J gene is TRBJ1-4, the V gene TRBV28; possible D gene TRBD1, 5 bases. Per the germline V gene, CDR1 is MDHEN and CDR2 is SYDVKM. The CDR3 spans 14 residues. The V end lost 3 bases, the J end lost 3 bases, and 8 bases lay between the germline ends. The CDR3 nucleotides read TGTGCCAGCAGTTTCCAGGGAGCTAATGAAAAACTGTTTTTT. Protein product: CASSFQGANEKLFF.

CDR3 sequence reads: CASSQGTGWTQHF. The CDR3 coding sequence is TGCGCCAGCAGCCAAGGAACAGGCTGGACCCAGCATTTT. This chain links TRBV4-1 with TRBJ1-5; weak D call: TRBD1 (5 bases). Germline loops: CDR1 MGHRA, CDR2 YSYEKL. The germline V and J ends were trimmed by 1 base and 11 bases, with 12 bases remaining between them. The CDR3 has 13 residues.

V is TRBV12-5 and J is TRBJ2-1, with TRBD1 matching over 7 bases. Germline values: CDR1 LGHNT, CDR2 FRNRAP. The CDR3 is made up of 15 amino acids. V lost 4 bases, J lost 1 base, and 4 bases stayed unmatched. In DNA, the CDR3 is TGTGCTAGTGGTTCCCGACAGGGTTCCTACAATGAGCAGTTCTTC. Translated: CASGSRQGSYNEQFF.

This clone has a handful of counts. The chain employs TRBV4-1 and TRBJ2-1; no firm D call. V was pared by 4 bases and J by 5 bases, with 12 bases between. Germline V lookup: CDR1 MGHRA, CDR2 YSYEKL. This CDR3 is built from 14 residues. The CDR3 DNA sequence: TGCGCCAGCAGCCCTTCCCCTGCCCACAATGAGCAGTTCTTC. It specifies CASSPSPAHNEQFF.

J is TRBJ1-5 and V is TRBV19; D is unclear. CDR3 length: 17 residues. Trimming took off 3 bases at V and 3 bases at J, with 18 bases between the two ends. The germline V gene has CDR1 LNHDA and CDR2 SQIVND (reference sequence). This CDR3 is CASSIALLGGFNQPQHF. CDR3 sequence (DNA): TGTGCCAGTAGTATCGCCCTTTTGGGCGGCTTCAATCAGCCCCAGCATTTT.

The CDR3 DNA sequence: TGTGCCAGCAGTCTAAGGGAATACGGAGAGACCCAGTACTTC. Amino acid sequence: CASSLREYGETQYF. This chain links TRBV28 with TRBJ2-5; D ambiguous. Germline assignment: CDR1 MDHEN and CDR2 SYDVKM. CDR3 length equals 14 residues. The V and J ends lost 5 bases and 4 bases respectively, with 14 bases between them.

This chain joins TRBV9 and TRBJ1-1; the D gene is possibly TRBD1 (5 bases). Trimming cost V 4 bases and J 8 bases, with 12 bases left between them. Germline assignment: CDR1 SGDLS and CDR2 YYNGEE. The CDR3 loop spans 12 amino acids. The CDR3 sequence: CASSNRDGEAFF. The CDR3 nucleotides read TGTGCCAGCAGCAACCGGGACGGCGAAGCTTTCTTT.

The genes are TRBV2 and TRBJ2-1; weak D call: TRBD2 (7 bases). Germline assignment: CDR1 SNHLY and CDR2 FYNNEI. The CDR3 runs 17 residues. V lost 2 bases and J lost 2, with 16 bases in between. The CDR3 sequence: CASSERGASSAYNEQFF. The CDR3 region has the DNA TGTGCCAGCAGTGAACGGGGGGCTAGTTCCGCCTACAATGAGCAGTTCTTC.

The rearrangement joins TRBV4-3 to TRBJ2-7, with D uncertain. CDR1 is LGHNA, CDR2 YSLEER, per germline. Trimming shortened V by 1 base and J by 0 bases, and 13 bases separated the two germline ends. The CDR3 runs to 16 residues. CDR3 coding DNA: TGCGCCAGCAGCCAAGCCGCGACGGAGAGCTCCTACGAGCAGTACTTC. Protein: CASSQAATESSYEQYF.

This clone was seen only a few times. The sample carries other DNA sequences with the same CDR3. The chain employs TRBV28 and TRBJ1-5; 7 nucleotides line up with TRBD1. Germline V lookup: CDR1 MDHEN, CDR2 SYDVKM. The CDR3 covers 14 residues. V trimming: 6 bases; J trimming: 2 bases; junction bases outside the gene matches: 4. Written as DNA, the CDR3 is TGTGCCAGCAGCCCCGGACAGGGCAATCAGCCCCAGCATTTT. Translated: CASSPGQGNQPQHF.

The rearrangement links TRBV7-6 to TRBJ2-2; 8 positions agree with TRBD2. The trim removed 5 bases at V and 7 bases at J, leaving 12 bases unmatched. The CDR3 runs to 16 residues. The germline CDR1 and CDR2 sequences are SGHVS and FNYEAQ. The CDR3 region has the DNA TGTGCCAGCAGCCCCCGACTAGCGAACGAGGGCGGGGAGCTGTTTTTT. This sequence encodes CASSPRLANEGGELFF. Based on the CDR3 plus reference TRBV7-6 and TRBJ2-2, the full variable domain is GAGVSQSPRYKVTKRGQDVALRCDPISGHVSLYWYRQALGQGPEFLTYFNYEAQQDKSGLPNDRFSAERPEGSISTLTIQRTEQRDSAMYRCASSPRLANEGGELFFGEGSRLTVL.